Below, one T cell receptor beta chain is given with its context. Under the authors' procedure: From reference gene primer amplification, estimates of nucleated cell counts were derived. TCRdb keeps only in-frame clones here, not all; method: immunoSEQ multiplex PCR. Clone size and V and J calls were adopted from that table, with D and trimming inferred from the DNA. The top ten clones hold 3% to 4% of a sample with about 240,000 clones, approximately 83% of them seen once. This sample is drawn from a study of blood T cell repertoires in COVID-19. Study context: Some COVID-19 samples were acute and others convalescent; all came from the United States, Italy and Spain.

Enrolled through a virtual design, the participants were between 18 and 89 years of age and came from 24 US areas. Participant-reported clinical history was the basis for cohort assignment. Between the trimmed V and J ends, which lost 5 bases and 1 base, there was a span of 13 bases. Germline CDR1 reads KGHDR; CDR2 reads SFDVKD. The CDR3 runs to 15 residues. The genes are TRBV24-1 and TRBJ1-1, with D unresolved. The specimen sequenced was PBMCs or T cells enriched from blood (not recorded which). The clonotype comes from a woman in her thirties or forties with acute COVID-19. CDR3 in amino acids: CATSGPGSGNTEAFF. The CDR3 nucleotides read TGTGCCACCAGTGGTCCCGGGTCGGGGAACACTGAAGCTTTCTTT.